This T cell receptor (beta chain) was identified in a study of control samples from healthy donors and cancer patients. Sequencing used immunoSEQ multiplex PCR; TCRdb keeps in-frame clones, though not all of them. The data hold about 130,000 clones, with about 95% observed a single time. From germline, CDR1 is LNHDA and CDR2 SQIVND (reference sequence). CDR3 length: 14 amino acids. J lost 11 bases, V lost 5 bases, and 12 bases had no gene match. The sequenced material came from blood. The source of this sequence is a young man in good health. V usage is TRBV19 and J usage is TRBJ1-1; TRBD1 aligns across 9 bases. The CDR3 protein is CASSASPGQGTAFF. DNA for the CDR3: TGTGCCAGTAGTGCATCTCCGGGACAGGGAACCGCTTTCTTT.